The rows below give T cell receptor beta chains drawn from one sample of a study of PD-L1 blockade in urothelial cancer. The table came from immunoSEQ multiplex PCR; TCRdb's copy has only in-frame clones and leaves some out. The table has around 130,000 clones, less than 85% seen once; the top ten hold 3.2%. Sample: PBMCs, taken around atezolizumab (anti-PD-L1) treatment. These receptors were obtained from a man in his forties or fifties with urothelial cancer. Both conserved end residues are part of each CDR3. D genes are given only for firm matches. Some rows have no size entry. The others give once, few or many, or a class for an expanded clone.

>TRBJ1-4|-|-|TRBV27
TGTGCCAGCACTTCGGGGAGGGAACCAGTTGCAACTAATGAAAAACTGTTTTTT
CASTSGREPVATNEKLFF
>TRBJ2-5|-|-|TRBV5-4
TGTGCCAGCAGCTCGGTCCCCGGGGGACAGCAAGAGACCCAGTACTTC
CASSSVPGGQQETQYF
>TRBJ2-1|TRBD2|-|TRBV11-3
TGTGCCAGCAGCTCCCTCAGACTAGCGACAATCCGGTTCTTC
CASSSLRLATIRFF
>TRBJ2-3|TRBD1|-|TRBV28
TGTGCCAGCAGTTTGTACAGGGGGGGCACAGATACGCAGTATTTT
CASSLYRGGTDTQYF
>TRBJ2-7|TRBD2|few|TRBV5-1
TGCGCCAGCAGCTTGGAGAGCTCGGCGGGAGGGTACGAGCAGTACTTC
CASSLESSAGGYEQYF
>TRBJ2-2|TRBD1|once|TRBV9
TGTGCCAGCAGCGTTACTCCTTGGGACAGGTTGAACACCGGGGAGCTGTTTTTT
CASSVTPWDRLNTGELFF
>TRBJ2-3|TRBD2|-|TRBV5-4
TGTGCCAGCAGCCCCTCCGGGGGGGGCCGCACAGATACGCAGTATTTT
CASSPSGGGRTDTQYF
>TRBJ2-7|-|-|TRBV2
TGTGCCAGCAGTGACGATGCAGGCGACCCCTACGAGCAGTACTTC
CASSDDAGDPYEQYF
>TRBJ2-1|TRBD2|once|TRBV9
TGTGCCAGCAGCGGGGGACTAGCGGGAGAGCAGTTCTTC
CASSGGLAGEQFF
>TRBJ2-7|TRBD1|-|TRBV2
TGTGCCAGCAGCAACAGGGGGCCGGACGAGCAGTACTTC
CASSNRGPDEQYF
>TRBJ1-1|-|few|TRBV19
TGTGCCAGTCGATCCCCCGGCAGGGAAGCTTTCTTT
CASRSPGREAFF
>TRBJ2-7|TRBD1|-|TRBV28
TGTGCCAGCAGTTTAACAGGGGGCTCCTACGAGCAGTACTTC
CASSLTGGSYEQYF
>TRBJ1-4|-|-|TRBV9
TGTGCCAGCAGCCTCGGGTTTGGGAATGAAAAACTGTTTTTT
CASSLGFGNEKLFF
>TRBJ1-1|-|-|TRBV27
TGTGCCAGCAGTTTTTTAGGGGCAGAAGCTTTCTTT
CASSFLGAEAFF
>TRBJ1-5|-|-|TRBV28
TGTGCCAGCAGTTCCGGTCGGAATCAGCCCCAGCATTTT
CASSSGRNQPQHF
>TRBJ1-5|-|-|TRBV6-1
TGTGCCAGCAGTGAGGGGGGGGTTCAGCCCCAGCATTTT
CASSEGGVQPQHF
>TRBJ1-6|-|-|TRBV28
TGTGCCAGCAGTGCAACAAATAATTCACCCCTCCACTTT
CASSATNNSPLHF
>TRBJ2-5|-|-|TRBV4-1
TGCGCCAGCAGCCAAGATAGGACCCGCGGGCGGACCCAGTACTTC
CASSQDRTRGRTQYF
>TRBJ2-1|-|-|TRBV28
TGTGCCAGCAGGGGGGCGACTAGCTTTACGTACAATGAGCAGTTCTTC
CASRGATSFTYNEQFF
>TRBJ2-3|TRBD2|-|TRBV9
TGTGCCAGCAGCAGGACTAGCGGGAGGGTCACAGATACGCAGTATTTT
CASSRTSGRVTDTQYF
>TRBJ2-1|-|-|TRBV7-2
TGTGCCAGCAGCTTAGTGCACAACAATGAGCAGTTCTTC
CASSLVHNNEQFF
>TRBJ2-2|TRBD2|-|TRBV18
TGTGCCAGCTCACCACCGGGACTAGCGGGATCGTGGGCCGGGGAGCTGTTTTTT
CASSPPGLAGSWAGELFF
>TRBJ2-1|TRBD1|many|TRBV19
TGTGCCAGTAGTCTGCGTACAGGGGTTGTTGTTCGCAATGAGCAGTTCTTC
CASSLRTGVVVRNEQFF
>TRBJ2-5|TRBD2|-|TRBV10-2
TGCGCCAGCAGTGAGATAGCGGGAGGACCGTACCAAGAGACCCAGTACTTC
CASSEIAGGPYQETQYF
>TRBJ2-3|TRBD2|-|TRBV5-1
TGCGCCAGCTCCTCGGGACTAGTGTCAGATACGCAGTATTTT
CASSSGLVSDTQYF
>TRBJ1-2|-|few|TRBV28
TGTGCCAGCAGTCCCGGGGGGGGGTTCGGCTACACCTTC
CASSPGGGFGYTF
>TRBJ1-5|TRBD1|-|TRBV9
TGTGCCAGCAGCGCCGCGGACAGGGTGGGTCAGCCCCAGCATTTT
CASSAADRVGQPQHF
>TRBJ2-1|TRBD2|-|TRBV10-2
TGCGCCAGCAGTGACCCTAGCGGGAGAGTTTTCCCGCAGTTCTTC
CASSDPSGRVFPQFF
>TRBJ2-1|-|-|TRBV6-1
TGTGCCAGCGGTAACGGGAACTACAATGAGCAGTTCTTC
CASGNGNYNEQFF
>TRBJ2-6|-|-|TRBV4-1
TGCGCCAGCAGCCAGATCCAGGGGAAAGAATCTGGGGCCAACGTCCTGACTTTC
CASSQIQGKESGANVLTF
>TRBJ2-5|-|-|TRBV6-5
TGTGCCAGCAGTTTCGGACAGAAAGAGACCCAGTACTTC
CASSFGQKETQYF
>TRBJ2-1|TRBD2|-|TRBV7-2
TGTGCCAGCAGCTTAGCGAACAGCGGGAGGGGGGCAGGGAATGAGCAGTTCTTC
CASSLANSGRGAGNEQFF
>TRBJ1-3|-|-|TRBV25-1
TGTGCCAGCAGTCCTACCTACTCTGGAAACACCATATATTTT
CASSPTYSGNTIYF
>TRBJ2-3|TRBD1|-|TRBV4-1
TGCGCCAGCAGCCAAGACAGGGGGTGGGATACGCAGTATTTT
CASSQDRGWDTQYF
>TRBJ2-1|TRBD2|-|TRBV5-4
TGTGCCAGCAGCTTGGCCAAGGGACTAGCGGCCAATGAGCAGTTCTTC
CASSLAKGLAANEQFF
>TRBJ2-3|-|-|TRBV14
TGTGCCAGCAGCCAGCCCCGGCGGGCTCGCACAGATACGCAGTATTTT
CASSQPRRARTDTQYF
>TRBJ2-5|-|-|TRBV28
TGTGCCAGCAGTTTGGTCGGTGCTGTGGTCCAAGAGACCCAGTACTTC
CASSLVGAVVQETQYF
>TRBJ2-7|-|-|TRBV20-1
TGCAGTGCTAGAGATAGGGGGCAGTACTTC
CSARDRGQYF
>TRBJ2-3|-|-|TRBV4-2
TGTGCCAGCAGCCGAGGAGACAGTTACACAGATACGCAGTATTTT
CASSRGDSYTDTQYF
>TRBJ2-1|TRBD1|once|TRBV5-1
TGCGCCAGCAGCCCTTATAGACAGGGGGCGACGAATGAGCAGTTCTTC
CASSPYRQGATNEQFF
>TRBJ2-5|TRBD1|-|TRBV5-1
TGCGCCAGCGGACGGGACAGCCAAGAGACCCAGTACTTC
CASGRDSQETQYF
>TRBJ1-2|-|-|TRBV4-1
TGCGCCAGCAGCCAAGTCCAGGCTAACTATGGCTACACCTTC
CASSQVQANYGYTF
>TRBJ1-3|-|-|TRBV28
TGTGCCAGCAGTTCCGTGACAGTAGGAAACACCATATATTTT
CASSSVTVGNTIYF
>TRBJ1-6|TRBD1|-|TRBV27
TGTGCCAGCAAGCCACAGGGGGCTTACTATAATTCACCCCTCCACTTT
CASKPQGAYYNSPLHF
>TRBJ1-4|-|-|TRBV6-6
TGTGCCAGCCGGGATAGGCGGAGTCCCAATGAAAAACTGTTTTTT
CASRDRRSPNEKLFF
>TRBJ1-1|TRBD1|-|TRBV6-5
TGTGCCAGCCTACAGGGGCTGAACACTGAAGCTTTCTTT
CASLQGLNTEAFF
>TRBJ2-1|TRBD2|-|TRBV19
TGTGCCACTGGGTTTAGCGGGAGCGGCAGTGAGCAGTTCTTC
CATGFSGSGSEQFF
>TRBJ2-1|TRBD2|-|TRBV7-9
TGTGCCAGCAGCCCCGGACTAGCGGGAGACAATGAGCAGTTCTTC
CASSPGLAGDNEQFF
>TRBJ2-7|TRBD1|-|TRBV28
TGTGCCAGCAGACCTACAGGGGGCGGTTACGAGCAGTACTTC
CASRPTGGGYEQYF
>TRBJ1-6|-|-|TRBV18
TGTGCCAGCTCACCGACCAGGGGAAATGCTAGGTCACCCCTCCACTTT
CASSPTRGNARSPLHF
>TRBJ2-4|TRBD2|-|TRBV15
TGTGCCACCAGCAGAGCAGACGGGCGGGGACTAGCAAAAAACATTCAGTACTTC
CATSRADGRGLAKNIQYF
>TRBJ2-3|TRBD2|-|TRBV27
TGTGCCAGCAGTTTAGGGACTAGCGGGAGCACGGATACGCAGTATTTT
CASSLGTSGSTDTQYF